This T cell receptor beta chain appears in the sequencing data of a study of T-cell reconstitution after alpha-beta-depleted transplantation in children. General observations from the study: Some patients owed their high day-60 TCRbeta diversity to surviving recipient T cells and thymic progenitors. Once a year had passed after transplant, T-cell counts and diversity came mostly from newly produced T cells. After transplant, at about two months, alpha-beta T cells were reportedly derived from several hundred expanded graft clones.

This clonotype was seen more than once but under ten times. Its antigen is unknown. For TCRbeta, the library was prepared with unique molecular identifiers. TCRdb re-analysed the PCR reads in MiXCR, keeping a single row per CDR3 protein. The repertoire holds over 200,000 distinct CDR3 sequences, about a sixth seen once, with about two fifths in the top ten. The sequence was collected from a male patient under 10 years old who had a stem cell transplant for acute lymphoblastic leukemia, so the T cells may come from the graft donor. Sequencing used PBMCs, mostly from graft donor cells, obtained 360 days after TCRalphabeta/CD19-depleted stem cell transplant.

The CDR3: CASTPGLALEETQYF. DNA for the CDR3: TGTGCCAGCACCCCGGGACTAGCGTTGGAAGAGACCCAGTACTTC. This chain connects TRBV6-1 to TRBJ2-5; TRBD2 aligns across 10 bases. The V gene end was trimmed by 7 bases and the J gene end by 3 bases; junction bases not matched to a gene: 8. The CDR3 sequence is 15 residues long. The V gene's germline CDR1 is MNHNS and CDR2 SASEGT.